Listed below are T cell receptor beta chains from one sample, sequenced in a study of human CD4 T cells and Enterobacteriaceae. Here immunoSEQ multiplex PCR was the method, and the copy in TCRdb shows in-frame clones only, minus some. Counted here are approximately 1,100 clones, roughly 36% occurring once; the ten biggest clones make up about 30%. Material for sequencing was bacteria-reactive CD4+ T cells grown in culture. These receptors came from a human donor in good health. Each CDR3 is given with its conserved first and last residue. A D gene is named only where the DNA matches it firmly. Only part of the rows carry a size: once, few, many, or a class if the clone is expanded.

v_call	clone_size	d_call	j_call	cdr3_nt	cdr3_aa
TRBV10-3	few	TRBD1	TRBJ2-1	TGTGCCATCCGACAGGGGGAGAACAATGAGCAGTTCTTC	CAIRQGENNEQFF
TRBV5-4	-	TRBD2	TRBJ2-7	TGTGCCAGCAGTTCGGGACTAGCGGGGGGGACCTACGAGCAGTACTTC	CASSSGLAGGTYEQYF
TRBV10-3	-	TRBD1	TRBJ2-2	TGTGCCATCGGACAGGCGAACACCGGGGAGCTGTTTTTT	CAIGQANTGELFF
TRBV5-8	large	TRBD1	TRBJ2-1	TGTGCCAGCAGCGAAGGGACAGGGAACAATGAGCAGTTCTTC	CASSEGTGNNEQFF
TRBV7-2	medium-sized	TRBD1	TRBJ1-5	TGTGCCAGCAGCCCTTACAGGGGGGATCAGCCCCAGCATTTT	CASSPYRGDQPQHF
TRBV4-1	-	TRBD2	TRBJ2-2	TGCGCCAGCAGCCAAGACCGGACTAGCGGGAGCACCGGGGAGCTGTTTTTT	CASSQDRTSGSTGELFF
TRBV7-2	few	TRBD1	TRBJ2-5	TGTGCCAGCAGCTTAGGACAGGGGAAAGAGGCCCAGTACTTC	CASSLGQGKEAQYF
TRBV28	medium-sized	-	TRBJ1-2	TGTGCCAGCAGTTTATGGGGCAGGGCGGGCTACACCTTC	CASSLWGRAGYTF
TRBV6-6	-	TRBD1	TRBJ1-3	TGTGCCAGCAGTCCCCGACAGGGAGTAAGTGGAAACACCATATATTTT	CASSPRQGVSGNTIYF
TRBV7-2	-	-	TRBJ2-3	TGTGCCAGCAGCTCCCCCTCGGGGGCAGATACGCAGTATTTT	CASSSPSGADTQYF
TRBV28	few	-	TRBJ2-7	TGTGCCAGCATCTTGTCTGGGTTGGCAGGGAAGATTCGCGAGCAGTACTTC	CASILSGLAGKIREQYF
TRBV5-1	few	-	TRBJ1-1	TGCGCCAGCAGCTTTTACGGGGGCCAAGGCACTGAAGCTTTCTTT	CASSFYGGQGTEAFF
TRBV4-1	-	TRBD1	TRBJ1-2	TGCGCCAGCAGCCCACTGACAGGGTCGGGCTACACCTTC	CASSPLTGSGYTF
TRBV7-2	-	-	TRBJ1-5	TGTGCCAGCAGCTTAGGTCCGGACGGGGGTCAGCCCCAGCATTTT	CASSLGPDGGQPQHF
TRBV28	medium-sized	-	TRBJ2-7	TGTGCCAGCAGTTCTGAGGCCCCCTACGAGCAGTACTTC	CASSSEAPYEQYF
TRBV7-6	few	-	TRBJ2-2	TGTGCCAGCAGCTTAGCGGGAAGGAACACCGGGGAGCTGTTTTTT	CASSLAGRNTGELFF
TRBV4-2	once	-	TRBJ2-6	TGTGCCAGCAGCCGGCAGATCAAAGGTTGTCGGGCCAACGTCCTGACTTTC	CASSRQIKGCRANVLTF
TRBV21-1	-	-	TRBJ2-2	TGTGCCAGCAGCTGTATCCAGAGAACGGGACAGGCTAGCACCGGGGAGCTGTTTTTT	CASSCIQRTGQASTGELFF
TRBV6-5	-	-	TRBJ2-2	TGTGCCAGCCGCGGGGCTGGGGCGGACACCGGGGAGCTGTTTTTT	CASRGAGADTGELFF
TRBV6-4	once	-	TRBJ2-1	TGTGCTCCAGTCTGCGGGTCTCGGGATGAGCAGTTCTTC	CAPVCGSRDEQFF
TRBV29-1	hyperexpanded	-	TRBJ1-1	TGCAGCGTCTCGACTCCCGGGAACAAAGCTTTCTTT	CSVSTPGNKAFF
TRBV27	few	TRBD2	TRBJ2-5	TGTGCCAGCAGTAGCCCCGGGACTAGCGAAGAGACCCAGTACTTC	CASSSPGTSEETQYF
TRBV7-2	few	-	TRBJ1-4	TGTGCCAGCAGCTTAATTAGGGGGGTACTAGGCGAAAAACTGTTTTTT	CASSLIRGVLGEKLFF
TRBV5-4	-	-	TRBJ2-3	TGTGCCAGCAGCTTGGGGGGGGGCAGCGGCACCAGGGATACGCAGTATTTT	CASSLGGGSGTRDTQYF
TRBV5-1	medium-sized	-	TRBJ2-6	TGCGCCAGCAGCCCCCCCGGGACCCCGAGCTCTGGGGCCAACGTCCTGACTTTC	CASSPPGTPSSGANVLTF
TRBV5-6	-	-	TRBJ2-5	TGTGCCAGCAGCATAGGGGGCCGGGAGGGCGGAAAGACCCAGTACTTC	CASSIGGREGGKTQYF
TRBV18	-	-	TRBJ1-5	TGTGCCAGCTCACCAGATAATCAGCCCCAGCATTTT	CASSPDNQPQHF
TRBV21-1	medium-sized	-	TRBJ1-2	TGTGCCAGCGCAATGACAGGGCAGGAGGCCTTCTTCTATGGCTACACCTTC	CASAMTGQEAFFYGYTF
TRBV5-4	few	-	TRBJ2-1	TGTGCCAGCAGCCGTAGCGGAGCCTCCTACAATGAGCAGTTCTTC	CASSRSGASYNEQFF
TRBV10-3	medium-sized	-	TRBJ1-4	TGTGCCATCAGTGAGTCGCCCGGTGGAAGCCCAGGAAAACTGTTTTTT	CAISESPGGSPGKLFF
TRBV6-5	medium-sized	TRBD1	TRBJ2-3	TGTGCCAGCAGTTACTCAGGGCAGGGGGCGGTAGATACGCAGTATTTT	CASSYSGQGAVDTQYF
TRBV10-2	few	-	TRBJ2-7	TGCGCCAGCAGGAACACAGGGCAGTGGTACTTC	CASRNTGQWYF
TRBV7-2	-	-	TRBJ1-1	TGTGCCAGCAGCTGGGGGGCCGTCGGCACTGAAGCTTTCTTT	CASSWGAVGTEAFF
TRBV5-4	-	-	TRBJ2-2	TGTGCCAGCAGCTTACAGGGTTACACCGGGGAGCTGTTTTTT	CASSLQGYTGELFF
TRBV10-2	-	TRBD2	TRBJ2-3	TGCGCCAGCAGAAGAGGAGCGGGAGCGACAGATACGCAGTATTTT	CASRRGAGATDTQYF
TRBV27	-	-	TRBJ1-4	TGTGCCAGCAGTTGGAGGGAGGGAGAAAAACTGTTTTTT	CASSWREGEKLFF
TRBV4-1	-	TRBD1	TRBJ2-7	TGCGCCAGCAGCCAAGAGGAAGGGGGGACAGGGAGTACCTACGAGCAGTACTTC	CASSQEEGGTGSTYEQYF
TRBV7-2	few	TRBD2	TRBJ2-3	TGTGCCAGCAGCGTGCTCCGGGGGGTGGGCACAGATACGCAGTATTTT	CASSVLRGVGTDTQYF
TRBV11-3	-	-	TRBJ2-7	TGTGCCAGCAGCTTAGCTGGAACCGCAGCCTACGAGCAGTACTTC	CASSLAGTAAYEQYF
TRBV7-9	-	-	TRBJ2-5	TGTGCCAGCAGCTTCCTCCGGGCTAGTGCCCAAGAGACCCAGTACTTC	CASSFLRASAQETQYF
TRBV6-6	-	-	TRBJ2-1	TGTGCCAGCACTAAGGGCAATGAGCAGTTCTTC	CASTKGNEQFF
TRBV28	once	-	TRBJ1-6	TGTGCCAGCAGCGCAGGGTTCTCACCCCTCCACTTT	CASSAGFSPLHF
TRBV27	-	-	TRBJ2-7	TGTGCCAGCAGTCCGACACAGGGAAGGGGATACGAGCAGTACTTC	CASSPTQGRGYEQYF
TRBV15	medium-sized	-	TRBJ1-1	TGTGCCACCAGCAGAGAGGGGACCTTGAACACTGAAGCTTTCTTT	CATSREGTLNTEAFF
TRBV30	-	-	TRBJ1-1	TGTGCCTGGACCTCAGGGGAAACTGAAGCTTTCTTT	CAWTSGETEAFF
TRBV10-3	medium-sized	-	TRBJ1-5	TGTGCCATCAGTAAAGATGGGATTAGCAATCAGCCCCAGCATTTT	CAISKDGISNQPQHF
TRBV19	-	TRBD2	TRBJ2-1	TGTGCCAGTAGTATAGAACTTGGGGCCGGGACTACCACTGCTAATGAGCAGTTCTTC	CASSIELGAGTTTANEQFF
TRBV10-2	medium-sized	-	TRBJ1-5	TGCGCCAGCAGGGGGGTAGGGAATCAGCCCCAGCATTTT	CASRGVGNQPQHF
TRBV28	few	TRBD2	TRBJ2-2	TGTGCCAGCAGGGGGGGACTAGCGGGAGCCGGGGAGCTGTTTTTT	CASRGGLAGAGELFF
TRBV11-2	large	-	TRBJ1-4	TGTGCCAGCAGCTTAGTTAGGGGGTCATCTTCAACTAATGAAAAACTGTTTTTT	CASSLVRGSSSTNEKLFF
TRBV5-1	few	-	TRBJ1-2	TGCGCCAGCAGCCCGGTGGGGGCAGGGAGCGACTATGGCTACACCTTC	CASSPVGAGSDYGYTF
TRBV5-1	few	TRBD1	TRBJ2-5	TGCGCCAGCACCTCAGGGCCAGGGGGAGAGACCCAGTACTTC	CASTSGPGGETQYF
TRBV30	-	-	TRBJ2-2	TGTGCCTGGGCCCGGACAAACACCGGGGAGCTGTTTTTT	CAWARTNTGELFF
TRBV19	few	TRBD1	TRBJ2-7	TGTGCCAGTAGTCGGACAGGGGGCGCGGGATACGAGCAGTACTTC	CASSRTGGAGYEQYF
TRBV30	-	-	TRBJ1-1	TGTGCCTTACGTCCTGGGGGGTCGAACACTGAAGCTTTCTTT	CALRPGGSNTEAFF
TRBV28	few	-	TRBJ2-1	TGTGCCAGCAGTACCGACAGATGGGAGCAGTTCTTC	CASSTDRWEQFF
TRBV10-1	few	TRBD2	TRBJ2-7	TGCGCCAGCACAACTAGCGGATCCTACGAGCAGTACTTC	CASTTSGSYEQYF